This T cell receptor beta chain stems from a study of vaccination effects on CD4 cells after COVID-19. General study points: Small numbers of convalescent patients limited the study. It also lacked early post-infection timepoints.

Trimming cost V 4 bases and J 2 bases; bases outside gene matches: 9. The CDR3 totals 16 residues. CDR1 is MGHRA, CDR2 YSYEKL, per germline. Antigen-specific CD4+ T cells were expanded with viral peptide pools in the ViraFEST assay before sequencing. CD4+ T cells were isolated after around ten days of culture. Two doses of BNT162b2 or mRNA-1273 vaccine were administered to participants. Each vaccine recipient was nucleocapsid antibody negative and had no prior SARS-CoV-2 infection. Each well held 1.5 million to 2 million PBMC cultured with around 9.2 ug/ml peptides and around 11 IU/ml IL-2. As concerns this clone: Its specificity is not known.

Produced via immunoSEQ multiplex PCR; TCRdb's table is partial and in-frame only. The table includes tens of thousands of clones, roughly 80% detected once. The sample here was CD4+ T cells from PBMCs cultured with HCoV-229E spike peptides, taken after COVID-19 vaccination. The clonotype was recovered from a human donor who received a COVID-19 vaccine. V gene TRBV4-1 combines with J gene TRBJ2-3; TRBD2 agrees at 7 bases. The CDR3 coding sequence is TGCGCCAGCAGCCCCCAGGGTAGCGGGTACACAGATACGCAGTATTTT. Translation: CASSPQGSGYTDTQYF.